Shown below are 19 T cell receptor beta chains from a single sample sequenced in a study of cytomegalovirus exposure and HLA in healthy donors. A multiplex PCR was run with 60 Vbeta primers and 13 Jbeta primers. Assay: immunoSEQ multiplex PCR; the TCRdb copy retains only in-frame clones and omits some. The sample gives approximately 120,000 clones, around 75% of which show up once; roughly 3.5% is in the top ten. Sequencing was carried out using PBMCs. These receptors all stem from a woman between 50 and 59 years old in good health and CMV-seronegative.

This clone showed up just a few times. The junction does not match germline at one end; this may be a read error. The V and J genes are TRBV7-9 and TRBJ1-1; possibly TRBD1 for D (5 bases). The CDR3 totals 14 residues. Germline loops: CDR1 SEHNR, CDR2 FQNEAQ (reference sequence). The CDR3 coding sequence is TGTTCCAGCAGCCCCCAGGGCCTGAACACTGAAGCTTTCTTT. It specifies CSSSPQGLNTEAFF.

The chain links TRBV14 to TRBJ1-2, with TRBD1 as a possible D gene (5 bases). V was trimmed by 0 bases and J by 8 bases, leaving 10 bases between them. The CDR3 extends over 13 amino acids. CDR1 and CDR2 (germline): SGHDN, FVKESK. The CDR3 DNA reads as TGTGCCAGCAGCCAAGATGGGGGGGGAGGCTACACCTTC. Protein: CASSQDGGGGYTF. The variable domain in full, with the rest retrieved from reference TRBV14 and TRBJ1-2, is EAGVTQFPSHSVIEKGQTVTLRCDPISGHDNLYWYRRVMGKEIKFLLHFVKESKQDESGMPNNRFLAERTGGTYSTLKVQPAELEDSGVYFCASSQDGGGGYTFGSGTRLTVV.

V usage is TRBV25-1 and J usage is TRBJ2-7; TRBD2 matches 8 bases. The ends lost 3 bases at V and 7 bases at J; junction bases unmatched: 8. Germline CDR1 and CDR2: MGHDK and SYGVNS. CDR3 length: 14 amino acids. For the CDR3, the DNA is TGTGCCAGCAGTGACTTCCTAGCGGGCGGGGAGCAGTACTTC. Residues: CASSDFLAGGEQYF.

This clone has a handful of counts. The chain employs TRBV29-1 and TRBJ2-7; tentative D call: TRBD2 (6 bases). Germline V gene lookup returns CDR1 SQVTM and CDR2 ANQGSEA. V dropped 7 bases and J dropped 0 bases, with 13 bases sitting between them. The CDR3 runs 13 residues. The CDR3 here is CSAQRESSYEQYF. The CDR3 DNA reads TGCAGCGCTCAACGGGAGAGCTCCTACGAGCAGTACTTC.

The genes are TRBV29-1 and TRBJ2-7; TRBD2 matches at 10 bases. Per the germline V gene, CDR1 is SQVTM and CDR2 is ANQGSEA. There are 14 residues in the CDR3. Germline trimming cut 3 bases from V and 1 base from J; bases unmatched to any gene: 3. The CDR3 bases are TGCAGCGTTGACTCTAGCGGGGGTTCCTACGAGCAGTACTTC. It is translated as CSVDSSGGSYEQYF.

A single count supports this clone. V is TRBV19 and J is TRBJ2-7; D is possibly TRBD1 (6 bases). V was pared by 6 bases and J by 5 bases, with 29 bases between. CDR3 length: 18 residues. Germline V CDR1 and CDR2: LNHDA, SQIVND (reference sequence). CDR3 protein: CASSPLDGQYQAGHEQYF. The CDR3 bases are TGTGCCAGTAGCCCCCTTGACGGACAGTATCAGGCCGGCCACGAGCAGTACTTC.

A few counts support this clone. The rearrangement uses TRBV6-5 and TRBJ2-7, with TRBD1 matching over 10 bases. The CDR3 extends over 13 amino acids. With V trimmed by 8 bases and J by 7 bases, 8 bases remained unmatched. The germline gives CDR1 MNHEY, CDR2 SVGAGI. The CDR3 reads CASGRDRGEEQYF. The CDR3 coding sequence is TGTGCCAGCGGCCGGGACAGGGGTGAAGAGCAGTACTTC.

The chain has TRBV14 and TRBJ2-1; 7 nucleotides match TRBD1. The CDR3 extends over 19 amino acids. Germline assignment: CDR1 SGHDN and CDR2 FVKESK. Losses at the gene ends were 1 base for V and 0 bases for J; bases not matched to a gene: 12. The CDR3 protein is CASSQAHRKDRSSYNEQFF. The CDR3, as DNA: TGTGCCAGCAGCCAAGCACATAGAAAGGACAGGAGCTCCTACAATGAGCAGTTCTTC.

This chain's CDR3 is CASSQWTSEGTGELFF. The CDR3 DNA sequence: TGTGCCAGCAGCCAATGGACCTCCGAGGGCACCGGGGAGCTGTTTTTT. This sequence joins TRBV7-6 and TRBJ2-2; D may be TRBD2 (5 bases). Per germline, CDR1 SGHVS and CDR2 FNYEAQ. The CDR3 extends over 16 amino acids. V lost 5 bases to trimming and J lost 4 bases, with 17 bases between them.

This chain's CDR3 is CASSKGLAGTEAKAYNEQFF. DNA of the CDR3: TGTGCCAGTAGTAAGGGACTAGCGGGAACCGAAGCGAAAGCCTACAATGAGCAGTTCTTC. The chain links TRBV19 to TRBJ2-1, with 13 bases identical to TRBD2. There are 20 residues in the CDR3. Germline V gives CDR1 LNHDA, CDR2 SQIVND (reference sequence). J gave up 2 bases and V 4 bases, and 14 bases lay outside the gene matches.

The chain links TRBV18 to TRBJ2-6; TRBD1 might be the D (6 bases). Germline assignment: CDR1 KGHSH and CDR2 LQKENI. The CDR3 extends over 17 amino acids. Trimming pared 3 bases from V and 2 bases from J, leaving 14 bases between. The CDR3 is CASSPRLQGPGANVLTF. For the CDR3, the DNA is TGTGCCAGCTCACCGAGACTACAGGGTCCTGGGGCCAACGTCCTGACTTTC.

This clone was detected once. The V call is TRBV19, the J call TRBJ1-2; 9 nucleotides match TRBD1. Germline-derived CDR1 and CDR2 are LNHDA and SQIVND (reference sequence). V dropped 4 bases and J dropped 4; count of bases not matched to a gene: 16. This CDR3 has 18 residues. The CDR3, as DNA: TGTGCCAGTAGTACTCGTACAGGGGGCCCCAAGGGATTCTATGGCTACACCTTC. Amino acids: CASSTRTGGPKGFYGYTF. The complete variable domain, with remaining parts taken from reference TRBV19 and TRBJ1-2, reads DGGITQSPKYLFRKEGQNVTLSCEQNLNHDAMYWYRQDPGQGLRLIYYSQIVNDFQKGDIAEGYSVSREKKESFPLTVTSAQKNPTAFYLCASSTRTGGPKGFYGYTFGSGTRLTVV.

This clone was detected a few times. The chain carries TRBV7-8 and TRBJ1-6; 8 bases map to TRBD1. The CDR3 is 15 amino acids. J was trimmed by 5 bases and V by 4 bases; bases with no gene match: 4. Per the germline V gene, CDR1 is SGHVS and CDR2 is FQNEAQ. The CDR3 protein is CASSSDRGDNSPLHF. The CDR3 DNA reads TGTGCCAGCAGCTCAGACAGGGGAGATAATTCACCCCTCCACTTT.

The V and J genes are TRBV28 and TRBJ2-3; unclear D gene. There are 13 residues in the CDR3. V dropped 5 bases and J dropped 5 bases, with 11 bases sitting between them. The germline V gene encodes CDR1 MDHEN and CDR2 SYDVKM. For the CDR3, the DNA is TGTGCCAGCAGTCCCGTCCTAGAAGATACGCAGTATTTT. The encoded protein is CASSPVLEDTQYF.

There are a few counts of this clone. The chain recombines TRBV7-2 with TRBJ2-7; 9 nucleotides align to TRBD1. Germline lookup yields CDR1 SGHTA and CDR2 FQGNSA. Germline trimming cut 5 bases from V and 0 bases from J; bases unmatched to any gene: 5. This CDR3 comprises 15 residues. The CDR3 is CASSQGTGSSYEQYF. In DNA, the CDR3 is TGTGCCAGCAGCCAGGGGACAGGGAGCTCCTACGAGCAGTACTTC.

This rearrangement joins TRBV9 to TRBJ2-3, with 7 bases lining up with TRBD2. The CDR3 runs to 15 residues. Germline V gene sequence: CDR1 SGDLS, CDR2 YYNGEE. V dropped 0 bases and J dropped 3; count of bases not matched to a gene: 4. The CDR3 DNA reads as TGTGCCAGCAGCGTAGGCGGGAGCGTTACAGATACGCAGTATTTT. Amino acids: CASSVGGSVTDTQYF.

CDR3 in amino acids: CSVEVAVNTEAFF. CDR3 nucleotide sequence: TGCAGCGTTGAAGTGGCGGTGAACACTGAAGCTTTCTTT. The chain has TRBV29-1 and TRBJ1-1; D remains unclear. The CDR3 covers 13 residues. The V end was cut by 1 base, the J end by 0 bases, with 6 bases between. CDR1 is SQVTM and CDR2 is ANQGSEA in the germline V gene.

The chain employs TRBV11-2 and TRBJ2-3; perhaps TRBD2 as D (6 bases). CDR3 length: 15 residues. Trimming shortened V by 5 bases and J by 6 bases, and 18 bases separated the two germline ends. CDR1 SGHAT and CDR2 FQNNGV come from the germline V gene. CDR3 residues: CASSPKGLVGDTQYF. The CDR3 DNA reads TGTGCCAGCAGCCCAAAGGGACTGGTGGGGGATACGCAGTATTTT.

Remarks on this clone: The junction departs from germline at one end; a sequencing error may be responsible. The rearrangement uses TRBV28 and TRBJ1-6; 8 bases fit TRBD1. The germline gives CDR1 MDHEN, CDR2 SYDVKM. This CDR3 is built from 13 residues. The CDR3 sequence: CASSFGARTGLAF. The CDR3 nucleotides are TGTGCCAGCAGTTTTGGGGCCCGGACAGGGTTGGCTTTC.